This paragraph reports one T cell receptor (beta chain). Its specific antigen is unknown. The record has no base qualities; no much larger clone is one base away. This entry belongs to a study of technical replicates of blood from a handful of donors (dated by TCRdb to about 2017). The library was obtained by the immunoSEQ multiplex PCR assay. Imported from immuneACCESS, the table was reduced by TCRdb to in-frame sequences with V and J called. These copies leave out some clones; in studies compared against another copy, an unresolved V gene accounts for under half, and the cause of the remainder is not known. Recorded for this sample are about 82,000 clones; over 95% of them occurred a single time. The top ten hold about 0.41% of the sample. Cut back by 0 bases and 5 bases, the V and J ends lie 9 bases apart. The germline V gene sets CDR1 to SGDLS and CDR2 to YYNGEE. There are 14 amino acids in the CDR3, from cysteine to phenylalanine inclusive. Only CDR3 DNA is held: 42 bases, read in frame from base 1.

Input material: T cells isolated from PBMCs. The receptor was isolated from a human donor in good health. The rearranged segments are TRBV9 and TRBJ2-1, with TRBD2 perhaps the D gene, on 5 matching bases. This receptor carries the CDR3 CASSVVEGNNEQFF. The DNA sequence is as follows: TGTGCCAGCAGCGTAGTCGAGGGAAACAATGAGCAGTTCTTC.